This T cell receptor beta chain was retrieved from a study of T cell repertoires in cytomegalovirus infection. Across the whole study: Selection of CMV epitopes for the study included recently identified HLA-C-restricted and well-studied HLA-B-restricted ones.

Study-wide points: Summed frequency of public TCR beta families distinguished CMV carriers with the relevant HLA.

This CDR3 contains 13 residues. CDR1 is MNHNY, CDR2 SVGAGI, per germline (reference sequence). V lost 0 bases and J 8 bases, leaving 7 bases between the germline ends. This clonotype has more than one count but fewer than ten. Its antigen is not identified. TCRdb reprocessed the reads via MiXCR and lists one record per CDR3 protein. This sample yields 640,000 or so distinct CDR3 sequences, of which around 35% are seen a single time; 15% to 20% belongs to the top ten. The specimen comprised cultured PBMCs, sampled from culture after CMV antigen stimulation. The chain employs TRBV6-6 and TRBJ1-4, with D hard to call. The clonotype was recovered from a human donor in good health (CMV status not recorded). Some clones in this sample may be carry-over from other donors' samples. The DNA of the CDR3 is TGTGCCAGCAGTTACTCGGCGGGAGAAAAACTGTTTTTT. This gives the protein CASSYSAGEKLFF.